This T cell receptor (beta chain) is from a study of Graves' ophthalmopathy and Graves' hyperthyroidism. Findings and limits, study-wide: Ophthalmopathy cases were distinguished from stable hyperthyroidism by a 13-signature model, reaching around 88% sensitivity and 81.08% specificity. In blood appeared most of the expanded thyroid clonotypes whose frequency exceeded 0.001. Forecasting of ophthalmopathy progression by the model achieved nearly 71% sensitivity and roughly 72% specificity.

The authors amplified TCR beta CDR3 regions, and they did so from RNA transcripts for repertoire sequencing. First-round RT-PCR used HTBI primers; second-round multiplex PCR followed. One entry per CDR3 protein, called by TCRdb with MiXCR from the multiplex PCR reads. The sample consists of about 550,000 distinct CDR3 sequences, 39% of them appearing once. Exclusion covered patients with other autoimmune diseases or uncontrolled infections (as well as pregnancy or lactation). Points on this clonotype: Its antigen remains unidentified.

Germline trimming cut 5 bases from V and 3 bases from J; bases unmatched to any gene: 4. Per the germline V gene, CDR1 is DFQATT and CDR2 is SNEGSKA (reference sequence). The CDR3 totals 13 residues. This chain links TRBV20-1 with TRBJ1-2; 9 bases map to TRBD1. The specimen sequenced was peripheral blood or thyroid tissue (not recorded which). The TCR comes from an adult man with Graves' hyperthyroidism. The CDR3: CSAPGQGYYGYTF. The CDR3 DNA sequence: TGCAGTGCTCCGGGACAGGGTTACTATGGCTACACCTTC.